This T cell receptor (beta chain) is drawn from a study of shared clonotypes between healthy human individuals. Clones were read by immunoSEQ multiplex PCR, and TCRdb kept only the in-frame ones, dropping some. Of about 1.5 million clones listed, nearly 99% are singletons. Sequencing input: naive CD4+ T cells sorted from blood. Documented subset: CD45RA+ positively selected. The clonotype originates from a man aged 30-40 years in good health.

Here the CDR3 reads CASSEYLAGGETQYF. Written as DNA, the CDR3 is TGTGCCAGCAGTGAATACTTAGCGGGAGGAGAGACCCAGTACTTC. This sequence joins TRBV25-1 and TRBJ2-5; 10 nucleotides align to TRBD2. CDR3 length equals 15 residues. V gave up 0 bases and J gave up 4 bases; unmatched junction bases: 2. Germline CDR1 is MGHDK and CDR2 is SYGVNS.